One sample yielded the 31 T cell receptor beta chains listed below, sequenced in a study of T cell changes during pregnancy in multiple sclerosis. Here immunoSEQ multiplex PCR was the method, and the copy in TCRdb shows in-frame clones only, minus some. The data show around 56,000 clones, less than 95% seen once. The sample here was peripheral blood, taken in the first trimester of pregnancy. These TCRs come from a female donor in good health, enrolled as a control in a pregnancy study.

This chain connects TRBV13 to TRBJ2-3; 13 bases line up with TRBD2. The length of the CDR3 is 15 residues. The V gene's germline CDR1 is PRHDT and CDR2 FYEKMQ (reference sequence). V gave up 6 bases and J gave up 5 bases; unmatched junction bases: 5. Here the CDR3 reads CASSGLAGVVDTQYF. The CDR3 coding sequence is TGTGCCAGCAGTGGACTAGCGGGAGTGGTAGATACGCAGTATTTT. Variable domain in full (rest from reference TRBV13 and TRBJ2-3): AAGVIQSPRHLIKEKRETATLKCYPIPRHDTVYWYQQGPGQDPQFLISFYEKMQSDKGSIPDRFSAQQFSDYHSELNMSSLELGDSALYFCASSGLAGVVDTQYFGPGTRLTVL.

The rearrangement links TRBV6-5 to TRBJ2-2; D not certain. The germline V gene encodes CDR1 MNHEY and CDR2 SVGAGI. V was cut by 2 bases and J by 5 bases, with 6 bases left in between. The CDR3 runs 13 residues. The CDR3 DNA follows: TGTGCCAGCAGTTACCGAGAGACCGGGGAGCTGTTTTTT. This gives the protein CASSYRETGELFF.

This rearrangement joins TRBV28 to TRBJ2-7; D might be TRBD2 (6 bases). The CDR3 extends over 15 amino acids. Germline-derived CDR1 and CDR2 are MDHEN and SYDVKM. V dropped 3 bases and J dropped 0 bases, with 12 bases sitting between them. The CDR3 DNA sequence: TGTGCCAGCAGTTTTGGGAGGACGGGCTCCTACGAGCAGTACTTC. This codes for CASSFGRTGSYEQYF. Supplemented by reference TRBV28 and TRBJ2-7, the full variable domain reads DVKVTQSSRYLVKRTGEKVFLECVQDMDHENMFWYRQDPGLGLRLIYFSYDVKMKEKGDIPEGYSVSREKKERFSLILESASTNQTSMYLCASSFGRTGSYEQYFGPGTRLTVT.

This clone was seen once. The chain links TRBV6-4 to TRBJ2-3; weak D call: TRBD1 (7 bases). CDR3 length: 15 residues. V was trimmed by 4 bases and J by 0 bases, leaving 11 bases between them. CDR1 and CDR2 (germline): MRHNA, SNTAGT. The CDR3 reads CASSVQGGSTDTQYF. CDR3 sequence (DNA): TGTGCCAGCAGTGTCCAGGGGGGAAGCACAGATACGCAGTATTTT.

The chain carries TRBV2 and TRBJ2-3; 9 bases map to TRBD1. The CDR3 totals 17 residues. Germline lookup yields CDR1 SNHLY and CDR2 FYNNEI. V was pared by 6 bases and J by 4 bases, with 14 bases of the junction left unmatched. CDR3 loop: CASSAPRDRDSADTQYF. The CDR3, as DNA: TGTGCCAGCAGCGCACCCCGGGACAGGGACTCAGCAGATACGCAGTATTTT.

The rearrangement uses TRBV7-8 and TRBJ2-5; 10 positions agree with TRBD2. The CDR3 extends over 16 amino acids. After removal of 3 bases from V and 2 bases from J, the junction contained 6 bases not matched to a gene. Germline lookup yields CDR1 SGHVS and CDR2 FQNEAQ. The CDR3: CASSFLAGGSQETQYF. CDR3 DNA sequence: TGTGCCAGCAGCTTCTTAGCGGGGGGCTCTCAAGAGACCCAGTACTTC.

V usage is TRBV6-1 and J usage is TRBJ1-5, with D possibly matching TRBD1 (5 bases). The V end lost 2 bases, the J end lost 6 bases, and 14 bases lay between the germline ends. There are 15 residues in the CDR3. Per the germline V gene, CDR1 is MNHNS and CDR2 is SASEGT. The CDR3: CASSERQGLAQPQHF. The CDR3 coding sequence is TGTGCCAGCAGTGAAAGGCAGGGTCTCGCTCAGCCCCAGCATTTT.

The chain employs TRBV7-6 and TRBJ2-2, with 9 nucleotides matching TRBD1. Germline CDR1 and CDR2: SGHVS and FNYEAQ. CDR3 length: 15 amino acids. The V segment lost 4 bases and the J segment 4 bases; nucleotides outside the gene matches: 4. The CDR3 loop reads CASSSGTGFTGELFF. The CDR3 DNA reads TGTGCCAGCAGCTCCGGGACAGGGTTCACCGGGGAGCTGTTTTTT.

The chain employs TRBV11-2 and TRBJ2-1; D remains unclear. Trimming removed 5 bases from V and 4 bases from J, with 12 bases in between. The germline V gene encodes CDR1 SGHAT and CDR2 FQNNGV. The CDR3 is 14 residues long. CDR3 nucleotide sequence: TGTGCCAGCAGCCAAAACGAGGTGTACAATGAGCAGTTCTTC. Protein: CASSQNEVYNEQFF.

The rearrangement links TRBV27 to TRBJ1-5; the D is unclear. Trimming took off 1 base at V and 4 bases at J, with 5 bases between the two ends. The CDR3 has 13 amino acids. CDR1 and CDR2 (germline): MNHEY, SMNVEV (reference sequence). In DNA, the CDR3 is TGTGCCAGCAGTTTATGGGCAAATCAGCCCCAGCATTTT. This translates into CASSLWANQPQHF.

This sequence joins TRBV7-9 and TRBJ1-2; D call uncertain. V was shortened by 3 bases and J by 4 bases, with 12 bases between the two germline ends. Germline V gives CDR1 SEHNR, CDR2 FQNEAQ (reference sequence). The CDR3 is made up of 14 amino acids. The DNA for the CDR3 is TGTGCCAGCAGCTTGCGGGGAAGCGCCTATGGCTACACCTTC. It yields the protein CASSLRGSAYGYTF.

V is TRBV30 and J is TRBJ2-3; D is possibly TRBD1 (7 bases). Trimming stripped 5 bases from V and 0 bases from J, with 12 bases between. Germline loops: CDR1 GTSNPN, CDR2 SVGIG (reference sequence). The CDR3 length is 14 residues. The DNA of the CDR3 is TGTGCCTGGGGCGGGACAGTTAGCACAGATACGCAGTATTTT. It is translated as CAWGGTVSTDTQYF.

The rearrangement links TRBV19 to TRBJ2-1; TRBD2 matches 8 bases. J was trimmed by 6 bases and V by 5 bases; bases with no gene match: 9. Germline V gives CDR1 LNHDA, CDR2 SQIVND (reference sequence). This CDR3 is built from 15 residues. CDR3 in amino acids: CASSPPGRGGNEQFF. The CDR3, as DNA: TGTGCCAGTAGTCCCCCCGGGAGGGGAGGCAATGAGCAGTTCTTC.

This clone was found once. The genes are TRBV7-9 and TRBJ2-7; D is uncertain. The CDR3 covers 16 residues. The germline CDR1 and CDR2 sequences are SEHNR and FQNEAQ (reference sequence). V dropped 5 bases and J dropped 2 bases, with 19 bases sitting between them. CDR3 sequence (DNA): TGTGCCAGCAGCCATCGTGCGGAGCTCTATACCTACGAGCAGTACTTC. Translating it yields CASSHRAELYTYEQYF. Full variable domain (remainder filled in from reference TRBV7-9 and TRBJ2-7): DTGVSQNPRHKITKRGQNVTFRCDPISEHNRLYWYRQTLGQGPEFLTYFQNEAQLEKSRLLSDRFSAERPKGSFSTLEIQRTEQGDSAMYLCASSHRAELYTYEQYFGPGTRLTVT.

The V gene is TRBV6-5, the J gene TRBJ2-6; the D is unclear. Germline-derived CDR1 and CDR2 are MNHEY and SVGAGI. The V end lost 3 bases, the J end lost 0 bases, and 6 bases lay between the germline ends. This CDR3 spans 15 amino acids. The chain's CDR3 is CASSYSSSGANVLTF. The CDR3 DNA reads TGTGCCAGCAGTTATAGTTCCTCTGGGGCCAACGTCCTGACTTTC.

This clone was seen a single time. The J gene is TRBJ1-4, the V gene TRBV9; D is unresolved. Germline V gene sequence: CDR1 SGDLS, CDR2 YYNGEE. The CDR3 runs 15 residues. Deletions cut 0 bases from V and 2 bases from J, with 8 bases between. CDR3 sequence reads: CASSVAGGTNEKLFF. The DNA for the CDR3 is TGTGCCAGCAGCGTAGCAGGAGGGACTAATGAAAAACTGTTTTTT.

This chain connects TRBV19 to TRBJ2-7; TRBD2 might be the D (5 bases). V lost 5 bases and J lost 10, with 15 bases in between. This CDR3 contains 12 residues. CDR1 and CDR2 (germline): LNHDA, SQIVND (reference sequence). Here the CDR3 reads CASSGGSSSQYF. The CDR3 bases are TGTGCCAGTAGTGGAGGATCTAGCTCCCAGTACTTC.

The chain employs TRBV27 and TRBJ2-7, with D perhaps matching TRBD1 (5 bases). The CDR3 loop spans 11 amino acids. Trimming removed 4 bases from V and 5 bases from J, with 6 bases in between. CDR1 and CDR2 from the germline V gene are MNHEY and SMNVEV (reference sequence). The CDR3 DNA follows: TGTGCCAGCAGTTCAGGGAACGAGCAGTACTTC. Its translation: CASSSGNEQYF.

The chain combines TRBV19 with TRBJ1-1; D is unresolved. The CDR3 consists of 11 residues. With 6 bases removed from V and 8 bases from J, the gap between germline ends came to 10 bases. The V gene's germline CDR1 is LNHDA and CDR2 SQIVND (reference sequence). CDR3 protein: CASRMSTEAFF. The CDR3 nucleotides read TGTGCCAGTAGGATGTCGACAGAAGCTTTCTTT.

V is TRBV9 and J is TRBJ2-1; possibly TRBD2 for D (5 bases). The CDR3 spans 14 residues. Germline V gene sequence: CDR1 SGDLS, CDR2 YYNGEE. Trimming took off 3 bases at V and 1 base at J, with 8 bases between the two ends. DNA for the CDR3: TGTGCCAGCAGCGGCAGAGGGTCCTACAATGAGCAGTTCTTC. Translating it yields CASSGRGSYNEQFF.

This rearrangement joins TRBV5-4 to TRBJ2-7; the match to TRBD2 covers 7 bases. Germline V gene data show CDR1 as SGHNT and CDR2 as YYREEE (reference sequence). With 0 bases clipped from V and 5 bases from J, the junction kept 11 bases outside the gene matches. This CDR3 has 16 amino acids. The CDR3 sequence: CASSLAGKRGNDEQYF. The DNA of the CDR3 is TGTGCCAGCAGCTTGGCCGGTAAGCGGGGCAACGACGAGCAGTACTTC.

The chain uses TRBV9 and TRBJ2-5; TRBD2 agrees at 11 bases. V shed 3 bases, J shed 4 bases, and the junction held 8 bases outside the gene matches. The CDR3 totals 16 residues. Germline assignment: CDR1 SGDLS and CDR2 YYNGEE. The CDR3 region is CASSGVAGGPGETQYF. CDR3 bases: TGTGCCAGCAGCGGAGTAGCGGGAGGGCCCGGAGAGACCCAGTACTTC.

The chain joins TRBV18 to TRBJ2-3; D is unclear. The CDR3 sequence is 11 residues long. Germline V gene lookup returns CDR1 KGHSH and CDR2 LQKENI. Trimming left V 2 bases short and J 7 bases short, with 4 bases between. CDR3 protein: CASSPEHTQYF. CDR3 sequence (DNA): TGTGCCAGCTCACCAGAGCATACGCAGTATTTT.

The chain joins TRBV6-5 to TRBJ2-3; D unclear. Trimming removed 6 bases from V and 6 bases from J, with 7 bases in between. CDR3 length: 11 amino acids. Germline V gene sequence: CDR1 MNHEY, CDR2 SVGAGI. The CDR3 region has the DNA TGTGCCAGCAGCTCCAGGGATACGCAGTATTTT. This sequence encodes CASSSRDTQYF.

The V gene is TRBV14, the J gene TRBJ2-1; D might be TRBD2 (6 bases). The CDR3 is 16 residues long. V dropped 5 bases and J dropped 3 bases, with 17 bases sitting between them. The germline gives CDR1 SGHDN, CDR2 FVKESK. The CDR3 DNA reads TGTGCCAGCAGCTTAACCGCGCGGGGCTTCTACAATGAGCAGTTCTTC. This sequence encodes CASSLTARGFYNEQFF.

The chain uses TRBV27 and TRBJ2-3; the D gene is possibly TRBD1 (7 bases). CDR1 MNHEY and CDR2 SMNVEV come from the germline V gene (reference sequence). The CDR3 extends over 13 amino acids. The germline V and J ends were trimmed by 2 bases and 6 bases, with 9 bases remaining between them. In nucleotides, the CDR3 is TGTGCCAGCAGTTTAGCAGGGGGGGATACGCAGTATTTT. This gives the protein CASSLAGGDTQYF.

The rearrangement joins TRBV5-6 to TRBJ1-2, with D possibly being TRBD1 (6 bases). V was cut by 5 bases and J by 4 bases, with 15 bases left in between. This CDR3 is 14 amino acids long. The germline V gene encodes CDR1 SGHDT and CDR2 YYEEEE. This CDR3 reads CASRDIQGSYGYTF. The CDR3 DNA follows: TGTGCCAGCAGGGACATACAGGGCTCCTATGGCTACACCTTC.

This sequence joins TRBV5-1 and TRBJ1-1; D is ambiguous. V lost 4 bases, J lost 4 bases, and 14 bases lay in between. This CDR3 region has 14 residues. Germline CDR1 reads SGHRS; CDR2 reads YFSETQ. The CDR3 is CASSVEFGSTEAFF. The DNA for the CDR3 is TGCGCCAGCAGCGTGGAATTCGGGTCCACTGAAGCTTTCTTT.

This chain joins TRBV5-1 and TRBJ1-6; D possibly corresponds to TRBD1 (6 bases). The CDR3 sequence is 18 residues long. Trimming pared 0 bases from V and 11 bases from J, leaving 24 bases between. Germline V gene lookup returns CDR1 SGHRS and CDR2 YFSETQ. The CDR3 is CASSLEPPGAGMYPPLHF. In DNA form, the CDR3 reads TGCGCCAGCAGCTTGGAGCCCCCAGGGGCAGGGATGTACCCACCCCTCCACTTT. Combining the CDR3 with reference TRBV5-1 and TRBJ1-6 gives the whole variable domain KAGVTQTPRYLIKTRGQQVTLSCSPISGHRSVSWYQQTPGQGLQFLFEYFSETQRNKGNFPGRFSGRQFSNSRSEMNVSTLELGDSALYLCASSLEPPGAGMYPPLHFGNGTRLTVT.

The chain is built from TRBV7-8 and TRBJ2-3, with TRBD2 matching over 12 bases. Germline V gene sequence: CDR1 SGHVS, CDR2 FQNEAQ. V trimming: 5 bases; J trimming: 0 bases; junction bases outside the gene matches: 3. The CDR3 is 16 residues long. The DNA for the CDR3 is TGTGCCAGCAGCGTGCTAGCGGGGGGGAGCACAGATACGCAGTATTTT. Its translation is CASSVLAGGSTDTQYF.

J is TRBJ1-2 and V is TRBV19, with 10 bases that match TRBD1. The V segment lost 7 bases and the J segment 3 bases; nucleotides outside the gene matches: 8. The CDR3 sequence is 15 residues long. Germline V gives CDR1 LNHDA, CDR2 SQIVND (reference sequence). CDR3 DNA: TGTGCCAGTATATCATCGACAGGGGGCTACTATGGCTACACCTTC. It translates to CASISSTGGYYGYTF.